This T cell receptor (beta chain) was recovered during a study of early T cells in non-severe SARS-CoV-2 infection. Overall study context: The sequenced material was bulk RNA from unsorted whole blood, and its chains were unpaired.

Study-level points and caveats: Anti-spike CD8 responses were favored in VDJdb matching, and private and CD4 specificities were missed.

This clonotype was observed at least ten times. Its specificity is not known. As part of library construction, unique molecular identifiers were attached to individual cDNA molecules. TCRdb reprocessed the 5' RACE reads via MiXCR and lists one record per CDR3 protein. Seen here are just over 70,000 distinct CDR3 sequences, around 13% observed once, and the top ten hold 1.3%. Sequencing was done on a sample of whole blood. The TCR comes from an adult who was a healthcare worker with PCR-confirmed SARS-CoV-2 infection or an uninfected control (not recorded which).

The CDR3 loop reads CASSLSVLNTEAFF. CDR3 coding DNA: TGTGCCAGCAGTTTATCTGTCCTGAACACTGAAGCTTTCTTT. The chain joins TRBV28 to TRBJ1-1; no reliable D call. The CDR3 sequence is 14 residues long. Trimming removed 1 base from V and 0 bases from J, with 6 bases in between. The germline gives CDR1 MDHEN, CDR2 SYDVKM.